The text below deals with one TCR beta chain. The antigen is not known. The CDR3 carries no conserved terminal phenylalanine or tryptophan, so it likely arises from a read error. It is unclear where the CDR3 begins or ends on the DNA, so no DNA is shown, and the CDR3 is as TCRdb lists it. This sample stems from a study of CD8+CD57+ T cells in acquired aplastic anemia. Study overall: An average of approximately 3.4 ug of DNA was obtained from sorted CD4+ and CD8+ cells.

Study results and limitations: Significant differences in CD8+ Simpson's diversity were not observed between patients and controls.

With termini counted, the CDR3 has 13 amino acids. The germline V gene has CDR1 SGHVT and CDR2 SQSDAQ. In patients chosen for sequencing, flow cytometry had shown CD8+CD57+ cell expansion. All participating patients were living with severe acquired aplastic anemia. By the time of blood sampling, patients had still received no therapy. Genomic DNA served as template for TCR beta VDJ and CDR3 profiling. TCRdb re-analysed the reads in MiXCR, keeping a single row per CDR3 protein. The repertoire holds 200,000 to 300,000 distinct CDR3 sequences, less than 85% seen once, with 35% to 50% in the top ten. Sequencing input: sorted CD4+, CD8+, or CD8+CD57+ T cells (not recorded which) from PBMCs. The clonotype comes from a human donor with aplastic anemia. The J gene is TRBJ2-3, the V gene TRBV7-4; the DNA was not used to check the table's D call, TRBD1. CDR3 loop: CASSSGTYDKYFL.